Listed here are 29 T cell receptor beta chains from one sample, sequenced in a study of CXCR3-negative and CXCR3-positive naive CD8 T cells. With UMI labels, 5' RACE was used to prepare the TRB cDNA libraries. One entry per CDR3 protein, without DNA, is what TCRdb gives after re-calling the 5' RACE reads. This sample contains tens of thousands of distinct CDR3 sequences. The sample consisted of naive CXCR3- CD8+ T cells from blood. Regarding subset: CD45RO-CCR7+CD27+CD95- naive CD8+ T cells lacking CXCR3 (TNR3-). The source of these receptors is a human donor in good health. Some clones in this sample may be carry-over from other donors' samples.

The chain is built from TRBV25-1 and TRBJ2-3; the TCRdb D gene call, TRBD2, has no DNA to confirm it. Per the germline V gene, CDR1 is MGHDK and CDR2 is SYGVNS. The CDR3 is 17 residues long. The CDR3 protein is CASSDFRTAWATDTQYF.

The CDR3: CARKFMAGGGIGSNQPQHF. V usage is TRBV27 and J usage is TRBJ1-5; the TCRdb D gene call, TRBD1, has no DNA to confirm it. CDR1 is MNHEY and CDR2 is SMNVEV in the germline V gene (reference sequence). CDR3 length equals 19 residues.

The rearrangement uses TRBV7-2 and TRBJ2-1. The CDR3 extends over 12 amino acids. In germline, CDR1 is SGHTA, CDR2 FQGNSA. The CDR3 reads CASSLVKDEQFF. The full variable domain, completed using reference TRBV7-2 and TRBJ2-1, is GAGVSQSPSNKVTEKGKDVELRCDPISGHTALYWYRQSLGQGLEFLIYFQGNSAPDKSGLPSDRFSAERTGGSVSTLTIQRTQQEDSAVYLCASSLVKDEQFFGPGTRLTVL.

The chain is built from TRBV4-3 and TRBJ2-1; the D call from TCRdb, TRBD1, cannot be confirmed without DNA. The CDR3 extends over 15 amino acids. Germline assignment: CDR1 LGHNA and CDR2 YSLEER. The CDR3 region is CASSPGLQAYNEQFF.

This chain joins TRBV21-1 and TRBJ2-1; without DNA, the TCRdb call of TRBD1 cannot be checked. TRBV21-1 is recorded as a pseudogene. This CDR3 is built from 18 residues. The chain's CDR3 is CASNQDRGLGRGYNEQFF.

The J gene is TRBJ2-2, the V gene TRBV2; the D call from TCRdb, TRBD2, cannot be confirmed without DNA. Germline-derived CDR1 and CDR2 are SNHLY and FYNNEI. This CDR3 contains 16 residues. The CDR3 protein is CASSEPSGANTGELFF. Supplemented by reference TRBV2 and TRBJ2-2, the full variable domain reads EPEVTQTPSHQVTQMGQEVILRCVPISNHLYFYWYRQILGQKVEFLVSFYNNEISEKSEIFDDQFSVERPDGSNFTLKIRSTKLEDSAMYFCASSEPSGANTGELFFGEGSRLTVL.

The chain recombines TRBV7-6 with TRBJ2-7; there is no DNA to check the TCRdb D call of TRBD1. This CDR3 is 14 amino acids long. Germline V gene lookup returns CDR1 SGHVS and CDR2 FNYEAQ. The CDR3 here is CASSLVPGSHEQYF.

The CDR3 loop reads CASGGGNEQYF. The chain is built from TRBV7-2 and TRBJ2-7; the TRBD1 assignment by TCRdb is unverifiable without DNA. The CDR3 has 11 residues. Germline CDR1 reads SGHTA; CDR2 reads FQGNSA. Full variable domain (rest looked up from reference TRBV7-2 and TRBJ2-7): GAGVSQSPSNKVTEKGKDVELRCDPISGHTALYWYRQSLGQGLEFLIYFQGNSAPDKSGLPSDRFSAERTGGSVSTLTIQRTQQEDSAVYLCASGGGNEQYFGPGTRLTVT.

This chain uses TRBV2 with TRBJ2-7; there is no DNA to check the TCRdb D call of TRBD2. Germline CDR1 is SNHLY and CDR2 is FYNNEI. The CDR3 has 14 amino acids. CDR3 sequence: CASSVASGGYEQYF.

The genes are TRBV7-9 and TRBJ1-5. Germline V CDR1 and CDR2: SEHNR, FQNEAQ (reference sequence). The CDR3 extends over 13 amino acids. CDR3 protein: CASTISDNQPQHF.

CDR3 amino acids: CASSSSSLALAAYEQYF. This chain uses TRBV11-2 with TRBJ2-7; the TCRdb call, TRBD2, lacks DNA for checking. The length of the CDR3 is 17 residues. Germline V CDR1 and CDR2: SGHAT, FQNNGV.

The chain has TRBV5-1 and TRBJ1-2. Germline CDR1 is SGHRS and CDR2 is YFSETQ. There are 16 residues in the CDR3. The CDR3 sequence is CASSPDRRARGDGYTF.

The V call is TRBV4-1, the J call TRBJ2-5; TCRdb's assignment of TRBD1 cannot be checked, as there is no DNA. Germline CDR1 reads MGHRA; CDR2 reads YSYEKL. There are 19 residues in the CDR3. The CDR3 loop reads CASSQDGIDRDRLQETQYF.

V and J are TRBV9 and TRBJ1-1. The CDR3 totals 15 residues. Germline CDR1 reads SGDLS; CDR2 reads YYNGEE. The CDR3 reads CASSAGGGRNTEAFF.

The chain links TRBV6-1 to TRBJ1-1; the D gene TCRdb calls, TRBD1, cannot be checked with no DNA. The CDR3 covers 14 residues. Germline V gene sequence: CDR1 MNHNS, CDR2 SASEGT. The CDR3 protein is CASTRTALNTEAFF.

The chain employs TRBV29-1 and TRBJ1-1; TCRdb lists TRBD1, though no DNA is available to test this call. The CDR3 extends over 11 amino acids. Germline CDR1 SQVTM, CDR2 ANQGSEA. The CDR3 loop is CSVVGGSEAFF.

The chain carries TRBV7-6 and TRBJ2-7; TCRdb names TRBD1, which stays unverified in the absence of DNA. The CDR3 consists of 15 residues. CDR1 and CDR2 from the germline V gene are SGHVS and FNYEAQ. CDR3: CASSPGRQGAYEQYF.

CDR3 loop: CASSDPGGANVLTF. The chain is built from TRBV9 and TRBJ2-6; the TRBD1 assignment by TCRdb is unverifiable without DNA. The CDR3 sequence is 14 residues long. Per germline, CDR1 SGDLS and CDR2 YYNGEE.

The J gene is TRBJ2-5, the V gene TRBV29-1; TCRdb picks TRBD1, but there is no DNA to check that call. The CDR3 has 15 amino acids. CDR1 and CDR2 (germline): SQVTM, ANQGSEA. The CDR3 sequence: CSVEVTGAIQETQYF.

This chain's CDR3 is CSVEPLLLAGTNEQFF. V gene TRBV29-1 combines with J gene TRBJ2-1; TCRdb's assignment of TRBD2 cannot be checked, as there is no DNA. This CDR3 contains 16 residues. CDR1 is SQVTM, CDR2 ANQGSEA, per germline.

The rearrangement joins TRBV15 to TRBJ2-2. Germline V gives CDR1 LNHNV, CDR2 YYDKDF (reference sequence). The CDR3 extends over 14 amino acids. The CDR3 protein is CATSRDNRPGELFF.

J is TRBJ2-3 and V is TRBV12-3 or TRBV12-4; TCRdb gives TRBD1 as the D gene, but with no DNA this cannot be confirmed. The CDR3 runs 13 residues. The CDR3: CASNRAWADTQYF.

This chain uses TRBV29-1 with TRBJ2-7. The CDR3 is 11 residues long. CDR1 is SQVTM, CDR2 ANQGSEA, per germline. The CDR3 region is CSVGFSYEQYF.

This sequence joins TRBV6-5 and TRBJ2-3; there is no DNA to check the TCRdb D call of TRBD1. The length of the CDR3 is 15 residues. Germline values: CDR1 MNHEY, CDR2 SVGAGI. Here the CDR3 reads CASRTWAGTGDTQYF.

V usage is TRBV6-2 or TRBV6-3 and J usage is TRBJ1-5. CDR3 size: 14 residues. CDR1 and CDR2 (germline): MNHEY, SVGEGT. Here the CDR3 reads CASSYSGGHQPQHF.

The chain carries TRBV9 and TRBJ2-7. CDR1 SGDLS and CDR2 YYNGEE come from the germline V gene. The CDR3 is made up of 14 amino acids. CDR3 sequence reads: CASSATARSYEQYF.

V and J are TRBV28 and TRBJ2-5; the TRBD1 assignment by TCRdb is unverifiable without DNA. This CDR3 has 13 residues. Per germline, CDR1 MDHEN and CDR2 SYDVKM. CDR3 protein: CASSPWTGETQYF.

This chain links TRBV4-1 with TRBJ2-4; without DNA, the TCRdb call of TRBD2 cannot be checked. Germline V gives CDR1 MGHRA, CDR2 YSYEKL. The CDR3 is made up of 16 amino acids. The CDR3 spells CASSQVAGGPPPIQYF.

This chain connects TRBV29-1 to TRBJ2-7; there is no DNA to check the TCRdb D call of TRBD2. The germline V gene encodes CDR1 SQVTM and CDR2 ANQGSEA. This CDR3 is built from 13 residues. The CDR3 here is CSVVPGLVDEQYF.